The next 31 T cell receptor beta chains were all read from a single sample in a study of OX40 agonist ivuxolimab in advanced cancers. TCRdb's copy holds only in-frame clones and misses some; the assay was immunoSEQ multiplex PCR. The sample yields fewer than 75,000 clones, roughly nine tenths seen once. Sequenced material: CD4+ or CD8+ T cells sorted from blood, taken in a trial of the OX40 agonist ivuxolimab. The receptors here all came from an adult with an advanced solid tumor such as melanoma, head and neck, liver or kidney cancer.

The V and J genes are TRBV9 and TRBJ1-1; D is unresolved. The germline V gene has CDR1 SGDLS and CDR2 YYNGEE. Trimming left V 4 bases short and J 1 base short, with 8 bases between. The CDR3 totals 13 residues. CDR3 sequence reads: CASSTSWNTEAFF. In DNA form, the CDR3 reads TGTGCCAGCAGCACCTCTTGGAACACTGAAGCTTTCTTT.

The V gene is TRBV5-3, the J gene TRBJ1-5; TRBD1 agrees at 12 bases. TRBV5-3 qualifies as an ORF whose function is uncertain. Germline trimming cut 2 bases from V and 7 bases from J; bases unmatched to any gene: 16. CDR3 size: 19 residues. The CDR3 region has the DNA TGTGCCAGAAGCTTCAACACCGACCCGGGACAGGGGGCCCGACAGCCCCAGCATTTT. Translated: CARSFNTDPGQGARQPQHF.

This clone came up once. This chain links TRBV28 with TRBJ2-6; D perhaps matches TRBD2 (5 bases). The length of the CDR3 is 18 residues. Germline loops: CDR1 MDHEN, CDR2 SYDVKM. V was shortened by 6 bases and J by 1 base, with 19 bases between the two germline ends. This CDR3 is CASSPSGVGRSGANVLTF. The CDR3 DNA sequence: TGTGCCAGCAGCCCGTCCGGGGTTGGCAGGTCTGGGGCCAACGTCCTGACTTTC. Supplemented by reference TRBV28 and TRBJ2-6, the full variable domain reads DVKVTQSSRYLVKRTGEKVFLECVQDMDHENMFWYRQDPGLGLRLIYFSYDVKMKEKGDIPEGYSVSREKKERFSLILESASTNQTSMYLCASSPSGVGRSGANVLTFGAGSRLTVL.

CDR3 in DNA: TGCGCCAGCAGCCCGAGGACAGGGACCGATGAGCAGTTCTTC. This sequence encodes CASSPRTGTDEQFF. The chain uses TRBV5-1 and TRBJ2-1, with 8 bases identical to TRBD1. The germline V gene has CDR1 SGHRS and CDR2 YFSETQ. This CDR3 is 14 amino acids long. V shed 4 bases, J shed 8 bases, and the junction held 8 bases outside the gene matches.

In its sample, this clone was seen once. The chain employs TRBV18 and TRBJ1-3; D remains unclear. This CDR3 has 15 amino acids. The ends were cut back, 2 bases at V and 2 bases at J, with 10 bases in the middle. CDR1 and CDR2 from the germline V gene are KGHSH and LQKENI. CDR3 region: CASSPDRGTGNTIYF. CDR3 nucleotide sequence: TGTGCCAGCTCACCAGATCGGGGAACTGGAAACACCATATATTTT.

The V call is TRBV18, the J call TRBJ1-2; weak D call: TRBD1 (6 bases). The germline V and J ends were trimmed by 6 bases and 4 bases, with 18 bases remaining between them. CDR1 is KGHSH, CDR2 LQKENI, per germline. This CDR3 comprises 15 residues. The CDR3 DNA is TGTGCCAGCTCCCTTGGAGAGGGGGGCTTCTATGGCTACACCTTC. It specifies CASSLGEGGFYGYTF.

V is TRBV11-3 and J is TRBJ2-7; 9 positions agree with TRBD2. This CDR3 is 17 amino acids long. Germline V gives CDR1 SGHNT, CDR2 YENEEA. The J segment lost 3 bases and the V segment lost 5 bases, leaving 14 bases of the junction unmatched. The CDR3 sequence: CASSPGGASGDLYEQYF. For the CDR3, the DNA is TGTGCCAGCAGCCCTGGGGGTGCTAGCGGGGACCTCTACGAGCAGTACTTC.

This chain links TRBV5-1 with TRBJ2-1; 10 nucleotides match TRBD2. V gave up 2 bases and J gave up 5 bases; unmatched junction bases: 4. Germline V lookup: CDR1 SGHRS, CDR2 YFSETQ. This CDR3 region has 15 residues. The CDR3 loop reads CASSFLAGADNEQFF. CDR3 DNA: TGCGCCAGCAGCTTCCTAGCGGGGGCCGACAATGAGCAGTTCTTC.

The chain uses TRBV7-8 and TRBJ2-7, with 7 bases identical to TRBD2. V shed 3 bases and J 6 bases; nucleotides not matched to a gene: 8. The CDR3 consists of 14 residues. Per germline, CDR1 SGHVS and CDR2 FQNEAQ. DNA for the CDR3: TGTGCCAGCAGCTTTCGGGACTACGCCGCCGAGCAGTACTTC. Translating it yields CASSFRDYAAEQYF. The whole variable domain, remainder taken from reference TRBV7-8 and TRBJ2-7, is GAGVSQSPRYKVAKRGQDVALRCDPISGHVSLFWYQQALGQGPEFLTYFQNEAQLDKSGLPSDRFFAERPEGSVSTLKIQRTQQEDSAVYLCASSFRDYAAEQYFGPGTRLTVT.

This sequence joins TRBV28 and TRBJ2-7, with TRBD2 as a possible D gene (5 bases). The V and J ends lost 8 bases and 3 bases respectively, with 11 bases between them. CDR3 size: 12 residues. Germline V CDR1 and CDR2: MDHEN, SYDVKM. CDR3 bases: TGTGCCAGCTCCACTAGGTACTACGAGCAGTACTTC. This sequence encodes CASSTRYYEQYF.

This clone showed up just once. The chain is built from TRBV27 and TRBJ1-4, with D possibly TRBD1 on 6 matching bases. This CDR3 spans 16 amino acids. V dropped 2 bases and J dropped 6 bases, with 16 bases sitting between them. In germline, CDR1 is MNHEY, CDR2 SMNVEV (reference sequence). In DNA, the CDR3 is TGTGCCAGCAGTTTAACCTCTGGGCAGGGGCATGAAAAACTGTTTTTT. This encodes CASSLTSGQGHEKLFF.

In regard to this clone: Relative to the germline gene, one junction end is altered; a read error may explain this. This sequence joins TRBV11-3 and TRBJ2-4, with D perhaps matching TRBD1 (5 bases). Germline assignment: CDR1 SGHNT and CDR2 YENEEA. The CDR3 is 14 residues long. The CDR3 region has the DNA TGTGCCAGCAGCCCCAAGACAGCCCAAAACATTCAGTACTTC. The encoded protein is CASSPKTAQNIQYF. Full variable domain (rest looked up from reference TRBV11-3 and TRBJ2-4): EAGVVQSPRYKIIEKKQPVAFWCNPISGHNTLYWYLQNLGQGPELLIRYENEEAVDDSQLPKDRFSAERLKGVDSTLKIQPAELGDSAVYLCASSPKTAQNIQYFGAGTRLSVL.

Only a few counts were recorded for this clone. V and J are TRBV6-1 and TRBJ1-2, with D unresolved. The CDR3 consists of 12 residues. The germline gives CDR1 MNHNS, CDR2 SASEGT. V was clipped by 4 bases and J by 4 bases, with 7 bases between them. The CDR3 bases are TGTGCCAGCAGTGCAGAGAGCTATGGCTACACCTTC. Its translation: CASSAESYGYTF.

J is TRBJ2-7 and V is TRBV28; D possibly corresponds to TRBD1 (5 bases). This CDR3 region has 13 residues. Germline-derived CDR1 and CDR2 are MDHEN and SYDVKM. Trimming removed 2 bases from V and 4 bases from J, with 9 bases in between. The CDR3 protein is CASSLAGKYEQYF. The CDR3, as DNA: TGTGCCAGCAGTTTAGCAGGGAAATACGAGCAGTACTTC. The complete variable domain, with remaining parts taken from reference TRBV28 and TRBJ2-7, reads DVKVTQSSRYLVKRTGEKVFLECVQDMDHENMFWYRQDPGLGLRLIYFSYDVKMKEKGDIPEGYSVSREKKERFSLILESASTNQTSMYLCASSLAGKYEQYFGPGTRLTVT.

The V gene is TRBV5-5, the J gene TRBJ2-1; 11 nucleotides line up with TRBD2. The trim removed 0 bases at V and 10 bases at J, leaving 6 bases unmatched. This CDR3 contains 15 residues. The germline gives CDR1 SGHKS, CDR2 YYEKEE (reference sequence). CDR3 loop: CASSLVASGGMEQFF. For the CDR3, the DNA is TGTGCCAGCAGCTTGGTGGCTAGCGGGGGGATGGAGCAGTTCTTC.

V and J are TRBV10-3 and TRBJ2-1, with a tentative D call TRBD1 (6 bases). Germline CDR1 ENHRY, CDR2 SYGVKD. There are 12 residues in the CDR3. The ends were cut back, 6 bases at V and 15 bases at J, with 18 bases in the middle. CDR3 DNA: TGTGCCATCAGAGCATCCGACAGGATTCCGTTCTTC. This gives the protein CAIRASDRIPFF.

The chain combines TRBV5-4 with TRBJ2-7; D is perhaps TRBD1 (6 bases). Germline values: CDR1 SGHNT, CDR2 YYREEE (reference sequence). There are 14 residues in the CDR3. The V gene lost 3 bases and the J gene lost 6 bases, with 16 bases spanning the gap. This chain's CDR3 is CASSWSGGASEQYF. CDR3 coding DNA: TGTGCCAGCAGCTGGAGTGGGGGCGCGAGCGAGCAGTACTTC.

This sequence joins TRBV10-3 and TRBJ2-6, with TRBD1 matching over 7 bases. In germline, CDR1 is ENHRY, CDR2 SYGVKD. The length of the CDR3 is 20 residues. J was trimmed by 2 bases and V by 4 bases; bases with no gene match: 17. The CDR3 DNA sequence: TGTGCCATCAGTGCGGGATCATTAGGACAGGTCCCTCCTGGGGCCAACGTCCTGACTTTC. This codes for CAISAGSLGQVPPGANVLTF.

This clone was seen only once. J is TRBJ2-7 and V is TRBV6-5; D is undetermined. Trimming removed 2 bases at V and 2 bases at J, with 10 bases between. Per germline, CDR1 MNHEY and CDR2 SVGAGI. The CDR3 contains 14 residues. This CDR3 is CASSYGIGAYEQYF. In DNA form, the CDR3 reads TGTGCCAGCAGTTACGGTATAGGAGCCTACGAGCAGTACTTC.

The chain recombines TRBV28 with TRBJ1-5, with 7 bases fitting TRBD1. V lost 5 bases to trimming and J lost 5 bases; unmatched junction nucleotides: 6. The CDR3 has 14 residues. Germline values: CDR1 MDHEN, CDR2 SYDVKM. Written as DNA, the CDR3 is TGTGCCAGCAGTCTGACAGGGACCTATCAGCCCCAGCATTTT. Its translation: CASSLTGTYQPQHF.

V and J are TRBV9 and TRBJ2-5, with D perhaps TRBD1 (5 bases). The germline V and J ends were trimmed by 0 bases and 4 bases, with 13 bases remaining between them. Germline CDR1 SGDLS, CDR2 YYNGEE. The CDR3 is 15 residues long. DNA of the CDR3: TGTGCCAGCAGCGTAGGGGCAGGGTTTGGAGAGACCCAGTACTTC. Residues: CASSVGAGFGETQYF.

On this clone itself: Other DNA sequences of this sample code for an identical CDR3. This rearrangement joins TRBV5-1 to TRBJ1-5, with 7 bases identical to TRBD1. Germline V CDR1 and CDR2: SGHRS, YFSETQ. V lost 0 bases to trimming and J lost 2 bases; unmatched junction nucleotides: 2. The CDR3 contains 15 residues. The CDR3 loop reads CASSLGTGGNQPQHF. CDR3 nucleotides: TGCGCCAGCAGCTTGGGCACAGGGGGCAATCAGCCCCAGCATTTT.

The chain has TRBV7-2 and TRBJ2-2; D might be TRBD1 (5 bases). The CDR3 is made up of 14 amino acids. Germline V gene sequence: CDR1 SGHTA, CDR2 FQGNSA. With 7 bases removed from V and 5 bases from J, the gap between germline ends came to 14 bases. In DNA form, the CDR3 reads TGTGCCAGCACCCCCAGGGTGCCAACCGGGGAGCTGTTTTTT. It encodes CASTPRVPTGELFF.

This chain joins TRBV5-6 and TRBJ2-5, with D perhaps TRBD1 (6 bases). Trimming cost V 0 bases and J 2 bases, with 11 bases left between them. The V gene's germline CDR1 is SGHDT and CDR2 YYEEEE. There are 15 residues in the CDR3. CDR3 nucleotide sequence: TGTGCCAGCAGCTTGGCCCGGACAGTTCAAGAGACCCAGTACTTC. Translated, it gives CASSLARTVQETQYF.

CDR3 loop: CASRTGQGSQPQHF. CDR3 in DNA: TGTGCCAGTAGAACCGGGCAGGGAAGCCAGCCCCAGCATTTT. V gene TRBV19 combines with J gene TRBJ1-5; tentatively, D is TRBD1 (5 bases). Germline CDR1 and CDR2: LNHDA and SQIVND (reference sequence). V gave up 6 bases and J gave up 7 bases, with 16 bases separating them. The CDR3 runs to 14 residues.

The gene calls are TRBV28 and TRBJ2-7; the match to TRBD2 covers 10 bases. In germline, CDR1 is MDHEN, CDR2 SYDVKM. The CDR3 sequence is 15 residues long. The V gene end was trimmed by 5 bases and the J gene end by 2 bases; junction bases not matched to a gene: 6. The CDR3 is CASSAGLASAYEQYF. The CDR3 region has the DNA TGTGCCAGCAGTGCGGGACTAGCGAGCGCCTACGAGCAGTACTTC.

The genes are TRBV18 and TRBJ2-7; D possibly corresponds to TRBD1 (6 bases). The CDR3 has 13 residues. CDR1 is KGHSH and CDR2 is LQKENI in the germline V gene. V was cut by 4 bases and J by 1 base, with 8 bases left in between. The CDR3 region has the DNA TGTGCCAGCTCACAAGGACAGTCCTACGAGCAGTACTTC. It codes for CASSQGQSYEQYF.

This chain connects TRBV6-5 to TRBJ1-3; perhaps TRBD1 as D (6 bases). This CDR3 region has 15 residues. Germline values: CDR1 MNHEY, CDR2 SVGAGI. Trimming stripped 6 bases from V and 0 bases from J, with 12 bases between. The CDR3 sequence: CASRSRGGSGNTIYF. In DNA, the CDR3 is TGTGCCAGCAGGAGCAGGGGAGGCTCTGGAAACACCATATATTTT.

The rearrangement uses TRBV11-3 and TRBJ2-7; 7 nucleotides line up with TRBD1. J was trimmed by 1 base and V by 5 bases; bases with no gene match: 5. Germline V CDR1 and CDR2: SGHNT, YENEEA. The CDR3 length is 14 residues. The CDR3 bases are TGTGCCAGCAGCACGGGACAGCCTTCCTACGAGCAGTACTTC. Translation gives CASSTGQPSYEQYF.

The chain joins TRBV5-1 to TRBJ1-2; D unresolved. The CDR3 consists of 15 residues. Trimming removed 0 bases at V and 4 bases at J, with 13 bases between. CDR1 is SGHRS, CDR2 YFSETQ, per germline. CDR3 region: CASSLELGQTYGYTF. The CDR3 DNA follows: TGCGCCAGCAGCTTGGAGCTGGGCCAGACCTATGGCTACACCTTC.

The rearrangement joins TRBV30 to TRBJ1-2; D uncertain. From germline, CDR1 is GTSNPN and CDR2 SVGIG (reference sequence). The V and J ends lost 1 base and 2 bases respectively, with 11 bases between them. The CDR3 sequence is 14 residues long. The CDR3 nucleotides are TGTGCCTGGAGTGACGGTTCCAGGAACTATGGCTACACCTTC. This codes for CAWSDGSRNYGYTF. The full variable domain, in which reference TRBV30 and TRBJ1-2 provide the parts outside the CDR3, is SQTIHQWPATLVQPVGSPLSLECTVEGTSNPNLYWYRQAAGRGLQLLFYSVGIGQISSEVPQNLSASRPQDRQFILSSKKLLLSDSGFYLCAWSDGSRNYGYTFGSGTRLTVV.